One sample yielded the 12 T cell receptor beta chains listed below, sequenced in a study of early T cells in non-severe SARS-CoV-2 infection. TCRdb redid the calling of the 5' RACE reads with MiXCR, one entry per CDR3 protein. The sample lists just under 85,000 distinct CDR3 sequences, around 9.3% occurring once. Sample: whole blood, taken at baseline. These receptors originate from an adult who was a healthcare worker with PCR-confirmed SARS-CoV-2 infection or an uninfected control (not recorded which).

This clonotype has only a few counts. The CDR3 is CASSDSGSNYNEQFF. CDR3 sequence (DNA): TGTGCCAGTAGCGATAGCGGGAGCAATTACAATGAGCAGTTCTTC. The chain joins TRBV19 to TRBJ2-1; 9 bases are shared with TRBD2. Trimming cost V 6 bases and J 4 bases; bases outside gene matches: 7. The CDR3 loop spans 15 amino acids. Germline-derived CDR1 and CDR2 are LNHDA and SQIVND (reference sequence). The complete variable domain, with remaining parts taken from reference TRBV19 and TRBJ2-1, reads DGGITQSPKYLFRKEGQNVTLSCEQNLNHDAMYWYRQDPGQGLRLIYYSQIVNDFQKGDIAEGYSVSREKKESFPLTVTSAQKNPTAFYLCASSDSGSNYNEQFFGPGTRLTVL.

This clonotype appeared a few times. The CDR3 loop is CSARLALNTGELFF. The CDR3, as DNA: TGCAGTGCTAGACTAGCCCTAAACACCGGGGAGCTGTTTTTT. V is TRBV20-1 and J is TRBJ2-2, with D perhaps matching TRBD2 (5 bases). V was trimmed by 2 bases and J by 2 bases, leaving 9 bases between them. This CDR3 is built from 14 residues. Germline V CDR1 and CDR2: DFQATT, SNEGSKA (reference sequence).

This clonotype has a handful of counts. This sequence joins TRBV2 and TRBJ2-6; a weak D match, TRBD2 (7 bases). Trimming removed 4 bases from V and 1 base from J, with 14 bases in between. The CDR3 spans 17 residues. Germline V gene lookup returns CDR1 SNHLY and CDR2 FYNNEI. The CDR3, as DNA: TGTGCCAGCAGTGGCCGGGGGGCTCGATCTGGGGCCAACGTCCTGACTTTC. Translating gives CASSGRGARSGANVLTF.

Only a few counts were recorded for this clonotype. This rearrangement joins TRBV7-6 to TRBJ2-2; 9 positions match TRBD1. The V segment lost 5 bases and the J segment 1 base; nucleotides outside the gene matches: 8. CDR3 length equals 17 residues. Looked up from germline, CDR1 is SGHVS and CDR2 is FNYEAQ. The CDR3 bases are TGTGCCAGCAGCCAAGGGTCGGGACAGGGGAACACCGGGGAGCTGTTTTTT. It is translated as CASSQGSGQGNTGELFF.

This clonotype came up a few times. CDR3 sequence (DNA): TGTGCCAGCAGCACGGGCCAGGGGGCCCTTCAAGAGACCCAGTACTTC. It encodes CASSTGQGALQETQYF. The chain carries TRBV7-8 and TRBJ2-5, with TRBD1 matching 8 bases. V lost 5 bases to trimming and J lost 2 bases; unmatched junction nucleotides: 10. Germline loops: CDR1 SGHVS, CDR2 FQNEAQ. The CDR3 has 16 residues.

This clonotype was seen repeatedly, ten times or more. This chain uses TRBV24-1 with TRBJ2-7; 7 bases fit TRBD2. J lost 4 bases, V lost 4 bases, and 18 bases had no gene match. The germline CDR1 and CDR2 sequences are KGHDR and SFDVKD. CDR3 length equals 18 residues. CDR3 protein: CATSDQSGDSSRPYEQYF. In nucleotides, the CDR3 is TGTGCCACCAGTGACCAGAGCGGGGACTCCTCACGCCCGTACGAGCAGTACTTC.

This clonotype was counted only a few times. This sequence joins TRBV5-4 and TRBJ2-5; D is undetermined. V shed 5 bases and J shed 2 bases, with 16 bases lying between them. The CDR3 consists of 15 residues. Germline V gene lookup returns CDR1 SGHNT and CDR2 YYREEE (reference sequence). Here the CDR3 DNA reads TGTGCCAGCAGTTCTCGTTCCCATGTTCAAGAGACCCAGTACTTC. Protein: CASSSRSHVQETQYF.

This clonotype has only a few counts. This chain uses TRBV30 with TRBJ2-2; TRBD1 is a possible D gene (6 bases). CDR1 is GTSNPN and CDR2 is SVGIG in the germline V gene (reference sequence). V was cut by 3 bases and J by 3 bases, with 11 bases left in between. The CDR3 is 14 residues long. The CDR3 DNA reads TGTGCCTGGAGAGCAGGACAGCACACCGGGGAGCTGTTTTTT. Translating it yields CAWRAGQHTGELFF.

The chain combines TRBV28 with TRBJ2-1; a possible D gene is TRBD2 (5 bases). The CDR3 extends over 13 amino acids. Trimming removed 4 bases from V and 14 bases from J, with 18 bases in between. Germline CDR1 is MDHEN and CDR2 is SYDVKM. The DNA of the CDR3 is TGTGCCAGCAGTTCCACCGACTCAGCGAGGGAGTTCTTC. Translating gives CASSSTDSAREFF.

This clonotype came up many times. V usage is TRBV27 and J usage is TRBJ2-7, with D possibly being TRBD2 (6 bases). The CDR3 is 15 residues long. Germline V gene lookup returns CDR1 MNHEY and CDR2 SMNVEV (reference sequence). The germline V and J ends were trimmed by 2 bases and 4 bases, with 15 bases remaining between them. For the CDR3, the DNA is TGTGCCAGCAGTTTACGGGGGAGTTTGAGGTACGAGCAGTACTTC. Amino acid sequence: CASSLRGSLRYEQYF.

This clonotype was counted between two and nine times. This chain joins TRBV5-5 and TRBJ2-5, with 7 positions matching TRBD1. The germline V gene encodes CDR1 SGHKS and CDR2 YYEKEE (reference sequence). V was clipped by 4 bases and J by 2 bases; unmatched bases: 2. This CDR3 spans 13 amino acids. The CDR3 nucleotides read TGTGCCAGCAGCCAGGACAGGCAAGAGACCCAGTACTTC. Encoded protein: CASSQDRQETQYF.

In its sample, this clonotype was seen many times. The chain recombines TRBV28 with TRBJ2-5; unclear D gene. The CDR3 totals 12 residues. The germline gives CDR1 MDHEN, CDR2 SYDVKM. The V end was cut by 3 bases, the J end by 9 bases, with 11 bases between. CDR3 sequence reads: CASSLVNGAQYF. DNA of the CDR3: TGTGCCAGCAGTTTGGTTAACGGCGCCCAGTACTTC. Full variable domain (remainder filled in from reference TRBV28 and TRBJ2-5): DVKVTQSSRYLVKRTGEKVFLECVQDMDHENMFWYRQDPGLGLRLIYFSYDVKMKEKGDIPEGYSVSREKKERFSLILESASTNQTSMYLCASSLVNGAQYFGPGTRLLVL.